Each of the 27 T cell receptor beta chains below was sequenced from the same sample in a study of vaccination and CD4 T cells after COVID-19. Treatment noted: approximately nine-day PBMC culture with coronavirus spike peptide pools or control peptides (ViraFEST assay). The antigens of these receptors remain unknown. The study sequenced cultured CD4+ T cell DNA using the Oncomine TCR Beta short-read assay. MiXCR, run by TCRdb on the PCR reads, gives a single entry per CDR3 protein. The sample shows fewer than 15,000 distinct CDR3 sequences, roughly 28% of them seen only once. Sequencing used cultured CD4+ T cells from blood. Receptors originate from a human donor with COVID-19.

The chain has TRBV5-4 and TRBJ1-4, with 12 bases identical to TRBD1. This CDR3 comprises 15 residues. V shed 7 bases, J shed 8 bases, and the junction held 9 bases outside the gene matches. The germline V gene encodes CDR1 SGHNT and CDR2 YYREEE (reference sequence). The CDR3 bases are TGTGCCAGCTCAACCGGGGACAGGGGGCGAGAAAAACTGTTTTTT. Its protein is CASSTGDRGREKLFF. The complete variable domain, with remaining parts taken from reference TRBV5-4 and TRBJ1-4, reads ETGVTQSPTHLIKTRGQQVTLRCSSQSGHNTVSWYQQALGQGPQFIFQYYREEENGRGNFPPRFSGLQFPNYSSELNVNALELDDSALYLCASSTGDRGREKLFFGSGTQLSVL.

In its sample, this clonotype was seen a few times. The chain joins TRBV2 to TRBJ1-5; D is unresolved. The germline gives CDR1 SNHLY, CDR2 FYNNEI. This CDR3 comprises 14 residues. V was cut by 6 bases and J by 4 bases, with 13 bases left in between. In DNA form, the CDR3 reads TGTGCCAGCAGCCTGCCAGCGGGAAATCAGCCCCAGCATTTT. Protein sequence: CASSLPAGNQPQHF.

The chain is built from TRBV30 and TRBJ1-2, with 8 positions matching TRBD1. Looked up from germline, CDR1 is GTSNPN and CDR2 is SVGIG (reference sequence). The CDR3 is made up of 13 amino acids. V was clipped by 3 bases and J by 3 bases; unmatched bases: 3. The CDR3: CAWRRQGYYGYTF. The CDR3 nucleotides are TGTGCCTGGAGGAGACAGGGGTACTATGGCTACACCTTC.

The chain links TRBV12-3 or TRBV12-4 to TRBJ2-5; no reliable D call. CDR3 size: 12 residues. V lost 8 bases and J 5 bases, leaving 12 bases between the germline ends. CDR3 nucleotide sequence: TGTGCCAGCGCCCTATTGCGGGAGACCCAGTACTTC. It translates to CASALLRETQYF.

This clonotype was seen just once. The CDR3 loop is CAWSVATGGIYNEQFF. In DNA form, the CDR3 reads TGTGCCTGGAGTGTAGCAACAGGGGGTATATACAATGAGCAGTTCTTC. The chain uses TRBV30 and TRBJ2-1, with 8 nucleotides matching TRBD1. V lost 0 bases, J lost 4 bases, and 8 bases stayed unmatched. CDR1 is GTSNPN, CDR2 SVGIG, per germline (reference sequence). The CDR3 is 16 residues long.

The chain recombines TRBV6-2 or TRBV6-3 with TRBJ2-7; 9 positions match TRBD2. J was trimmed by 7 bases and V by 2 bases; bases with no gene match: 9. CDR1 is MNHEY and CDR2 is SVGEGT in the germline V gene. This CDR3 contains 15 residues. CDR3 sequence reads: CASSYDAAGGHEQYF. The DNA for the CDR3 is TGTGCCAGCAGTTACGATGCGGCGGGGGGGCATGAGCAGTACTTC.

This clonotype was detected only once. The chain links TRBV9 to TRBJ2-3; possibly TRBD1 for D (6 bases). Trimming took 4 bases from V and 6 from J, leaving 21 bases between them. The germline CDR1 and CDR2 sequences are SGDLS and YYNGEE. The CDR3 has 16 residues. The CDR3 nucleotides are TGTGCCAGCAGCCTTCGACAGGACCGCTTTGAGGATACGCAGTATTTT. Its translation is CASSLRQDRFEDTQYF.

The rearrangement links TRBV2 to TRBJ2-1, with TRBD2 as a possible D gene (5 bases). Trimming stripped 6 bases from V and 7 bases from J, with 16 bases between. The CDR3 length is 14 residues. Germline V gene sequence: CDR1 SNHLY, CDR2 FYNNEI. The CDR3 sequence is CASSYRDSRNEQFF. Here the CDR3 DNA reads TGTGCCAGCAGCTACCGGGATTCAAGGAATGAGCAGTTCTTC.

This clonotype has a handful of counts. The chain is built from TRBV9 and TRBJ1-2; D is unresolved. CDR3 size: 16 residues. Germline V gene sequence: CDR1 SGDLS, CDR2 YYNGEE. V was cut by 4 bases and J by 3 bases, with 19 bases left in between. This CDR3 is CASSQQTRTGDYGYTF. The CDR3, as DNA: TGTGCCAGCAGCCAACAGACTCGGACGGGAGACTATGGCTACACCTTC.

This clonotype was seen a handful of times. V usage is TRBV15 and J usage is TRBJ2-7; D possibly uses TRBD1 or TRBD2 (5 bases each). CDR3 length equals 11 residues. V lost 5 bases to trimming and J lost 9 bases, with 11 bases between them. CDR1 and CDR2 (germline): LNHNV, YYDKDF (reference sequence). CDR3 in amino acids: CATSQPGPQYF. Here the CDR3 DNA reads TGTGCCACCAGCCAACCGGGGCCGCAGTACTTC.

The chain carries TRBV5-8 and TRBJ2-3; 7 bases match TRBD1. V was pared by 3 bases and J by 3 bases, with 4 bases of the junction left unmatched. The CDR3 consists of 14 residues. The germline V gene encodes CDR1 SGHTS and CDR2 YDEGEE. The CDR3 nucleotides read TGTGCCAGCAGCTCGTGGGACAGAACAGATACGCAGTATTTT. Translating it yields CASSSWDRTDTQYF.

Note on this clonotype: A read error may account for a junction end that differs from germline. This chain joins TRBV7-6 and TRBJ2-3, with 9 bases matching TRBD2. CDR1 is SGHVS, CDR2 FNYEAQ, per germline. The CDR3 is 14 amino acids. In nucleotides, the CDR3 is TGTGCCAGCAGCTTAGAGCGGGGGGTGGATACGCGGTATTTT. This translates into CASSLERGVDTRYF.

This clonotype was seen only a few times. The V call is TRBV23-1, the J call TRBJ2-7, with 7 bases that match TRBD1. TRBV23-1 is known as an ORF, though its function is uncertain. With 8 bases clipped from V and 5 bases from J, the junction kept 9 bases outside the gene matches. The CDR3 loop spans 13 amino acids. The CDR3 spells CASPNLQGNEQYF. Written as DNA, the CDR3 is TGCGCCAGCCCCAACCTACAGGGGAACGAGCAGTACTTC.

This clonotype is judged medium-sized. The chain employs TRBV24-1 and TRBJ2-2; D unclear. The ends were cut back, 3 bases at V and 4 bases at J, with 11 bases in the middle. The germline V gene has CDR1 KGHDR and CDR2 SFDVKD. This CDR3 is built from 15 residues. The CDR3 protein is CATSDPGGPTGELFF. CDR3 DNA: TGTGCCACCAGTGATCCCGGCGGTCCCACCGGGGAGCTGTTTTTT.

This clonotype was observed a few times. The gene calls are TRBV27 and TRBJ1-4, with 8 nucleotides matching TRBD1. Looked up from germline, CDR1 is MNHEY and CDR2 is SMNVEV (reference sequence). The CDR3 consists of 15 residues. V was pared by 5 bases and J by 8 bases, with 10 bases of the junction left unmatched. Here the CDR3 DNA reads TGTGCCAGCAGTAACAGACAGGGGCGCGGAGAAAAACTGTTTTTT. This sequence encodes CASSNRQGRGEKLFF.

The rearrangement joins TRBV6-5 to TRBJ2-1; 10 nucleotides line up with TRBD2. This CDR3 comprises 15 residues. Germline CDR1 reads MNHEY; CDR2 reads SVGAGI. J gave up 8 bases and V 0 bases, and 4 bases lay outside the gene matches. In nucleotides, the CDR3 is TGTGCCAGCAGTTACTCCGGGACTAGCGCCTATGAGCAGTTCTTC. Amino acid sequence: CASSYSGTSAYEQFF.

This clonotype turned up a few times. The gene calls are TRBV12-3 or TRBV12-4 and TRBJ2-2; no reliable D call. V lost 2 bases and J lost 5, with 12 bases in between. The CDR3 is 15 amino acids. The CDR3 loop reads CASSLRSGVTGELFF. CDR3 coding DNA: TGTGCCAGCAGTTTAAGATCGGGTGTTACCGGGGAGCTGTTTTTT.

This clonotype was seen only a few times. The rearrangement joins TRBV20-1 to TRBJ1-6, with D uncertain. Germline CDR1 reads DFQATT; CDR2 reads SNEGSKA (reference sequence). The CDR3 runs 17 residues. Trimming removed 1 base at V and 4 bases at J, with 17 bases between. The CDR3 region is CSARVGRRITYNSPLHF. CDR3 coding DNA: TGCAGTGCTAGAGTAGGCAGGCGGATCACATATAATTCACCCCTCCACTTT.

The V gene is TRBV6-1, the J gene TRBJ1-3; D perhaps matches TRBD1 (6 bases). Germline V gives CDR1 MNHNS, CDR2 SASEGT. Trimming pared 11 bases from V and 0 bases from J, leaving 20 bases between. There are 16 residues in the CDR3. This chain's CDR3 is CAPRGLKFLSGNTIYF. The CDR3 DNA is TGTGCCCCCAGGGGTCTGAAATTCCTCTCTGGAAACACCATATATTTT.

This chain connects TRBV5-4 to TRBJ1-2; D is uncertain. This CDR3 contains 15 residues. Trimming shortened V by 4 bases and J by 7 bases, and 20 bases separated the two germline ends. Germline loops: CDR1 SGHNT, CDR2 YYREEE (reference sequence). CDR3 amino acids: CASSAEGKGWGGYTF. CDR3 bases: TGTGCCAGCAGCGCAGAGGGAAAAGGGTGGGGTGGCTACACCTTC.

In this sample, this clonotype turned up a few times. This rearrangement joins TRBV7-8 to TRBJ1-3; tentatively, D is TRBD1 (5 bases). The CDR3 length is 17 residues. V lost 0 bases, J lost 0 bases, and 12 bases lay in between. The germline gives CDR1 SGHVS, CDR2 FQNEAQ. This CDR3 reads CASSLALRGGSGNTIYF. CDR3 in DNA: TGTGCCAGCAGCTTAGCGCTCCGGGGCGGCTCTGGAAACACCATATATTTT.

This clonotype was observed a handful of times. The genes are TRBV5-3 and TRBJ2-5; D might be TRBD1 or TRBD2, each matching 5 bases. TRBV5-3 is flagged as an ORF with uncertain function. There are 16 residues in the CDR3. With 4 bases removed from V and 5 bases from J, the gap between germline ends came to 21 bases. The CDR3 sequence: CARSGPRDPNGETQYF. The CDR3 DNA sequence: TGTGCCAGAAGCGGCCCCCGGGACCCGAATGGGGAGACCCAGTACTTC.

V and J are TRBV7-2 and TRBJ2-1; 13 positions agree with TRBD2. The V gene's germline CDR1 is SGHTA and CDR2 FQGNSA. The length of the CDR3 is 15 residues. V shed 5 bases and J 7 bases; nucleotides not matched to a gene: 5. CDR3 DNA sequence: TGTGCCAGCAGCCCGGGACTAGCGGGGAGAAATGAGCAGTTCTTC. Its translation is CASSPGLAGRNEQFF.

The chain uses TRBV7-6 and TRBJ2-1; D might be TRBD2 (6 bases). Germline-derived CDR1 and CDR2 are SGHVS and FNYEAQ. Trimming took off 4 bases at V and 3 bases at J, with 10 bases between the two ends. The CDR3 is made up of 14 amino acids. The CDR3 loop is CASSSGGSYNEQFF. The CDR3 DNA follows: TGTGCCAGCAGCTCCGGGGGAAGCTACAATGAGCAGTTCTTC.

The rearrangement joins TRBV24-1 to TRBJ2-1; perhaps TRBD2 as D (5 bases). V lost 4 bases, J lost 9 bases, and 12 bases lay in between. The length of the CDR3 is 13 residues. Germline CDR1 KGHDR, CDR2 SFDVKD. The CDR3 nucleotides are TGTGCCACCAGTGACTCCCTACTAGTTGAGCAGTTCTTC. It encodes CATSDSLLVEQFF.

This chain connects TRBV7-9 to TRBJ2-5; tentative D call: TRBD1 (6 bases). This CDR3 region has 16 residues. V lost 0 bases to trimming and J lost 4 bases, with 15 bases between them. The V gene's germline CDR1 is SEHNR and CDR2 FQNEAQ (reference sequence). The CDR3 DNA sequence: TGTGCCAGCAGCTTAGCGCAGGGGAGTAAAGCAGAGACCCAGTACTTC. Its protein is CASSLAQGSKAETQYF.

CDR3 nucleotides: TGTGCCAGCACGACGGGACAGGGACCAATCTATGGCTACACCTTC. It codes for CASTTGQGPIYGYTF. This chain uses TRBV28 with TRBJ1-2, with 9 positions matching TRBD1. The CDR3 spans 15 residues. Germline CDR1 MDHEN, CDR2 SYDVKM. J was trimmed by 4 bases and V by 7 bases; bases with no gene match: 10.